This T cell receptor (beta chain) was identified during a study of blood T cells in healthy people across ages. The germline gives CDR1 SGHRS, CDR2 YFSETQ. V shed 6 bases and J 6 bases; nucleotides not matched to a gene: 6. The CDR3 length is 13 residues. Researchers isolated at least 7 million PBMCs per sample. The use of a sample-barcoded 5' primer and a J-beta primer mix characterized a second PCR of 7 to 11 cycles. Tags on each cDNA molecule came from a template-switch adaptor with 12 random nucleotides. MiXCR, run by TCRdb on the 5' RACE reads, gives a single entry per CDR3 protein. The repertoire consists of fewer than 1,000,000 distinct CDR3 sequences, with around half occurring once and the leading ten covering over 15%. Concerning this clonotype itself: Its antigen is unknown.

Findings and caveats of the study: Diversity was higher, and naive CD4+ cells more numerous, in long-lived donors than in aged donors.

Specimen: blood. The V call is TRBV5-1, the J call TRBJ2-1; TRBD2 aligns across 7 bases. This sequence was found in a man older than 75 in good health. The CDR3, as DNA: TGCGCCAGCAATAACGGGGGGTTCAATGAGCAGTTCTTC. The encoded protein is CASNNGGFNEQFF.